A single sample gave rise to the 16 T cell receptor beta chains below, sequenced in a study of cytomegalovirus exposure and HLA in healthy donors. Both 60 Vbeta primers and 13 Jbeta primers went into the PCR. Sequencing was performed with immunoSEQ multiplex PCR; in TCRdb, only in-frame clones are kept and a portion is missing. The sample shows 50,000 or so clones, about three quarters of them seen only once. Source material: PBMCs. The receptor set was obtained from a woman between 50 and 59 years old in good health and CMV-seronegative.

This chain links TRBV7-8 with TRBJ2-7; D is perhaps TRBD1 (5 bases). Between the trimmed V and J ends, which lost 10 bases and 4 bases, there was a span of 17 bases. The length of the CDR3 is 13 residues. Germline V gene data show CDR1 as SGHVS and CDR2 as FQNEAQ. In nucleotides, the CDR3 is TGTGCCACAGGGCCGAGACAGATGTACGAGCAGTACTTC. Amino acid sequence: CATGPRQMYEQYF.

The rearrangement joins TRBV5-1 to TRBJ1-4, with D maybe TRBD1 (6 bases). V gave up 1 base and J gave up 4 bases, with 17 bases separating them. The CDR3 totals 17 residues. Per the germline V gene, CDR1 is SGHRS and CDR2 is YFSETQ. DNA of the CDR3: TGCGCCAGCAGCTTGAATCCAAGCGGACAGAATAATGAAAAACTGTTTTTT. It specifies CASSLNPSGQNNEKLFF.

The chain has TRBV7-2 and TRBJ1-1; D is perhaps TRBD1 (6 bases). This CDR3 has 14 amino acids. With 4 bases removed from V and 5 bases from J, the gap between germline ends came to 14 bases. The germline gives CDR1 SGHTA, CDR2 FQGNSA. CDR3 bases: TGTGCCAGCAGCTCAGGACAGCCGGGGACTGAAGCTTTCTTT. Its protein is CASSSGQPGTEAFF.

This chain uses TRBV19 with TRBJ1-5; D may be TRBD1 (6 bases). The CDR3 loop spans 12 amino acids. The germline CDR1 and CDR2 sequences are LNHDA and SQIVND (reference sequence). Trimming removed 5 bases at V and 6 bases at J, with 8 bases between. CDR3 DNA sequence: TGTGCCAGTAGTGTCAGGGGTCAGCCCCAGCATTTT. Amino acids: CASSVRGQPQHF.

The chain uses TRBV19 and TRBJ1-5; D is unresolved. This CDR3 comprises 17 residues. V gave up 3 bases and J gave up 2 bases, with 17 bases separating them. Germline CDR1 reads LNHDA; CDR2 reads SQIVND (reference sequence). CDR3 nucleotide sequence: TGTGCCAGTAGTATCGCAGGCGGGAGCGGTGGCAATCAGCCCCAGCATTTT. Protein product: CASSIAGGSGGNQPQHF.

The V and J genes are TRBV28 and TRBJ2-1, with D perhaps matching TRBD1 (6 bases). With 5 bases removed from V and 6 bases from J, the gap between germline ends came to 20 bases. This CDR3 contains 16 residues. The germline CDR1 and CDR2 sequences are MDHEN and SYDVKM. CDR3 DNA: TGTGCCAGCAGTCCCCGGGTGGGGGAAGGGGGCAATGAGCAGTTCTTC. It yields the protein CASSPRVGEGGNEQFF.

V is TRBV7-9 and J is TRBJ2-3, with D possibly being TRBD1 (5 bases). Looked up from germline, CDR1 is SEHNR and CDR2 is FQNEAQ (reference sequence). The CDR3 has 15 amino acids. Trimming left V 0 bases short and J 0 bases short, with 7 bases between. DNA of the CDR3: TGTGCCAGCAGCTTAGCCGACAGTAGCACAGATACGCAGTATTTT. Protein: CASSLADSSTDTQYF.

The chain is built from TRBV5-6 and TRBJ1-3; D remains ambiguous. Trimming pared 4 bases from V and 5 bases from J, leaving 13 bases between. The CDR3 length is 14 residues. Germline values: CDR1 SGHDT, CDR2 YYEEEE. CDR3 loop: CASSPGGSRNTIYF. The CDR3 DNA reads TGTGCCAGCAGCCCGGGAGGTTCAAGAAACACCATATATTTT.

The rearrangement joins TRBV7-8 to TRBJ1-1, with D possibly being TRBD1 (6 bases). This CDR3 contains 14 residues. Germline CDR1 reads SGHVS; CDR2 reads FQNEAQ. V lost 5 bases and J lost 4, with 14 bases in between. The CDR3 reads CASSMNRVGTEAFF. The CDR3 DNA is TGTGCCAGCAGCATGAACAGGGTGGGCACTGAAGCTTTCTTT.

The rearrangement links TRBV5-1 to TRBJ2-5, with D maybe TRBD1 (6 bases). Gene TRBJ2-7 matches the end of the DNA better, so the J call may be wrong. Germline CDR1 is SGHRS and CDR2 is YFSETQ. This CDR3 has 17 residues. CDR3 DNA: TGCGCCAGCAGCTTGGGCCCTGTAGGACAGCCCGTCTACGAGCAGTACTTC. Translating it yields CASSLGPVGQPVYEQYF.

The chain combines TRBV6-6 with TRBJ2-1; the D gene is possibly TRBD1 (5 bases). This CDR3 has 15 amino acids. V was trimmed by 0 bases and J by 2 bases, leaving 8 bases between them. Germline lookup yields CDR1 MNHNY and CDR2 SVGAGI (reference sequence). The CDR3 protein is CASSYSTAAYNEQFF. CDR3 DNA sequence: TGTGCCAGCAGTTACTCGACAGCCGCCTACAATGAGCAGTTCTTC.

This chain connects TRBV19 to TRBJ1-4, with TRBD1 matching 9 bases. This CDR3 is built from 14 residues. Germline CDR1 and CDR2: LNHDA and SQIVND (reference sequence). Losses at the gene ends were 5 bases for V and 6 bases for J; bases not matched to a gene: 4. The CDR3 DNA reads as TGTGCCAGTAGTCCGCGGGACAGGGATGAAAAACTGTTTTTT. Its protein product is CASSPRDRDEKLFF.

The J gene is TRBJ1-2, the V gene TRBV28, with D tentatively TRBD1 (6 bases). With 5 bases removed from V and 0 bases from J, the gap between germline ends came to 10 bases. The CDR3 has 14 residues. Germline CDR1 is MDHEN and CDR2 is SYDVKM. CDR3 residues: CASSAGATNYGYTF. CDR3 in DNA: TGTGCCAGCAGTGCAGGGGCGACTAACTATGGCTACACCTTC.

The chain uses TRBV5-5 and TRBJ2-3, with D possibly matching TRBD1 (6 bases). V shed 2 bases and J shed 1 base, with 11 bases lying between them. The CDR3 spans 15 residues. CDR1 SGHKS and CDR2 YYEKEE come from the germline V gene (reference sequence). CDR3 loop: CASSLQGEGTDTQYF. For the CDR3, the DNA is TGTGCCAGCAGCTTACAGGGTGAGGGCACAGATACGCAGTATTTT.

The chain links TRBV28 to TRBJ2-2; 8 nucleotides match TRBD1. This CDR3 is built from 17 residues. Per germline, CDR1 MDHEN and CDR2 SYDVKM. The J segment lost 6 bases and the V segment lost 2 bases, leaving 11 bases of the junction unmatched. The CDR3 bases are TGTGCCAGCAGTTTACTAACCCAGGGGGCGCCGGCCGGGGAGCTGTTTTTT. As protein: CASSLLTQGAPAGELFF.

This sequence joins TRBV7-2 and TRBJ1-4, with D unclear. Looked up from germline, CDR1 is SGHTA and CDR2 is FQGNSA. The V gene lost 3 bases and the J gene lost 7 bases, with 15 bases spanning the gap. The CDR3 sequence is 15 residues long. CDR3 amino acids: CASSFGAVEREKLFF. The CDR3 bases are TGTGCCAGCAGCTTTGGTGCGGTTGAACGTGAAAAACTGTTTTTT.